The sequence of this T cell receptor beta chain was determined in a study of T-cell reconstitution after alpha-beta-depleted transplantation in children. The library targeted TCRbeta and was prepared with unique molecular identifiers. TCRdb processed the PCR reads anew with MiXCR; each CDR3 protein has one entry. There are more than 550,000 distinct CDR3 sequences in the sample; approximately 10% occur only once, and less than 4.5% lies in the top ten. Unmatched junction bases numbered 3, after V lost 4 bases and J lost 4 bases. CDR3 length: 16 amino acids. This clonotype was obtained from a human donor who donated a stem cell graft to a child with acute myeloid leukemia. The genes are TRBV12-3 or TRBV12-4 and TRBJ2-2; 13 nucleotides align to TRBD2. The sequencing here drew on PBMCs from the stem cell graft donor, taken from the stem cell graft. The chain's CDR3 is CASSWTSGSRTGELFF. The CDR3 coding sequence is TGTGCCAGCAGTTGGACTAGCGGGAGCCGCACCGGGGAGCTGTTTTTT.